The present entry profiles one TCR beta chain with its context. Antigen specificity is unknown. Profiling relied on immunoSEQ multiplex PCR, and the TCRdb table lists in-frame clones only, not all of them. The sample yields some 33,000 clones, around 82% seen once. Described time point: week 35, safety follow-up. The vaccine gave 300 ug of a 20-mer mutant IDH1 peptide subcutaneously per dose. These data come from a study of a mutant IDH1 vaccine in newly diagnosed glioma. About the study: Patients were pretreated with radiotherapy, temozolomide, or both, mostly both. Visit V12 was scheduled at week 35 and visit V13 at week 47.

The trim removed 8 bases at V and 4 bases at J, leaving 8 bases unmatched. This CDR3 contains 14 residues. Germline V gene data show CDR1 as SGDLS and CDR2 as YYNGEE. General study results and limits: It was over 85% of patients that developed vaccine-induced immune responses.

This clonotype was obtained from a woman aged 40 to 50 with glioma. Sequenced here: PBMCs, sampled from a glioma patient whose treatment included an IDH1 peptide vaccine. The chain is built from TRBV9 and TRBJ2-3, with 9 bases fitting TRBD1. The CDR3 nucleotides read TGTGCCAGGCGATGGACAGGGGACCCAGATACGCAGTATTTT. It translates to CARRWTGDPDTQYF.